Listed here are 21 T cell receptor beta chains from one sample, sequenced in a study of Graves' ophthalmopathy and Graves' hyperthyroidism. From RNA, the CDR3 regions of TCR beta chains were amplified and sequenced. In the first round, RT-PCR was carried out with HTBI primers, and a multiplex PCR formed the second round. MiXCR, applied by TCRdb to the multiplex PCR reads, yields one record per CDR3 protein. The sample holds about 400,000 distinct CDR3 sequences, around a fifth seen once. The source material was peripheral blood. The receptors shown here come from a woman younger than 35 with stable Graves' hyperthyroidism.

This clonotype was seen at least ten times. V is TRBV28 and J is TRBJ2-3; possibly TRBD1 for D (5 bases). This CDR3 has 14 amino acids. Germline-derived CDR1 and CDR2 are MDHEN and SYDVKM. The V end lost 5 bases, the J end lost 2 bases, and 11 bases lay between the germline ends. For the CDR3, the DNA is TGTGCCAGCAGTATCAGGGTCTACACAGATACGCAGTATTTT. This translates into CASSIRVYTDTQYF.

The chain has TRBV7-3 and TRBJ2-5; D might be TRBD2 (5 bases). The ends were cut back, 6 bases at V and 5 bases at J, with 16 bases in the middle. The CDR3 contains 14 residues. CDR1 and CDR2 from the germline V gene are SGHTA and FQGTGA. The CDR3 DNA sequence: TGTGCCAGCAGACACCTACTAGTCTCGGAGACCCAGTACTTC. Its protein is CASRHLLVSETQYF. The full variable domain, in which reference TRBV7-3 and TRBJ2-5 provide the parts outside the CDR3, is GAGVSQTPSNKVTEKGKYVELRCDPISGHTALYWYRQSLGQGPEFLIYFQGTGAADDSGLPNDRFFAVRPEGSVSTLKIQRTERGDSAVYLCASRHLLVSETQYFGPGTRLLVL.

This clonotype was observed a few times. J is TRBJ2-7 and V is TRBV24-1, with unresolved D. The V gene lost 3 bases and the J gene lost 7 bases, with 18 bases spanning the gap. The CDR3 loop spans 15 amino acids. CDR1 is KGHDR and CDR2 is SFDVKD in the germline V gene. The CDR3 spells CATSDPARPGGEQYF. CDR3 nucleotides: TGTGCCACCAGTGATCCGGCCCGCCCCGGTGGGGAGCAGTACTTC.

The rearrangement links TRBV11-3 to TRBJ2-5; no clear D. Trimming left V 4 bases short and J 7 bases short, with 10 bases between. The length of the CDR3 is 12 residues. Germline V gene data show CDR1 as SGHNT and CDR2 as YENEEA. CDR3 DNA sequence: TGTGCCAGCAGCTCGGGTTCCGGGACCCAGTACTTC. As protein: CASSSGSGTQYF.

This clonotype was picked up many times. The V gene is TRBV12-3 or TRBV12-4, the J gene TRBJ2-2; D may be TRBD1 (5 bases). V lost 11 bases to trimming and J lost 2 bases, with 15 bases between them. The CDR3 extends over 14 amino acids. CDR3 coding DNA: TGTGCCGGTGCCGACAGTTTTAACACCGGGGAGCTGTTTTTT. Encoded protein: CAGADSFNTGELFF.

This clonotype was counted at least ten times. This sequence joins TRBV7-9 and TRBJ1-1, with unresolved D. V was pared by 1 base and J by 1 base, with 4 bases between. The germline V gene has CDR1 SEHNR and CDR2 FQNEAQ (reference sequence). The CDR3 consists of 13 residues. Here the CDR3 reads CASSLGWNTEAFF. DNA for the CDR3: TGTGCCAGCAGCTTAGGGTGGAACACTGAAGCTTTCTTT. Variable domain in full (rest from reference TRBV7-9 and TRBJ1-1): DTGVSQNPRHKITKRGQNVTFRCDPISEHNRLYWYRQTLGQGPEFLTYFQNEAQLEKSRLLSDRFSAERPKGSFSTLEIQRTEQGDSAMYLCASSLGWNTEAFFGQGTRLTVV.

The V gene is TRBV21-1, the J gene TRBJ2-1; the D call TRBD2 from the table was never checked on the DNA. TRBV21-1 counts as a pseudogene. The CDR3 covers 21 residues. CDR3: CASSKKTGLAGGPGSNHEQFF. The CDR3, as DNA: TGTGCCAGCAGCAAAAAAACGGGACTAGCGGGAGGGCCGGGGAGCAATCATGAGCAGTTCTTC.

The gene calls are TRBV6-2 or TRBV6-3 and TRBJ2-7; TRBD1 matches at 9 bases. This CDR3 spans 20 amino acids. The V segment lost 6 bases and the J segment 0 bases; nucleotides outside the gene matches: 21. CDR1 is MNHEY, CDR2 SVGEGT, per germline. As DNA, the CDR3 is TGTGCCAGCAGGGGACAGGGACAAGGGTCAGGGCATCAAACCTCCTACGAGCAGTACTTC. It specifies CASRGQGQGSGHQTSYEQYF.

The chain uses TRBV18 and TRBJ1-3; 8 bases align to TRBD1. The CDR3 runs 17 residues. V lost 5 bases to trimming and J lost 0 bases; unmatched junction nucleotides: 9. Germline values: CDR1 KGHSH, CDR2 LQKENI. The CDR3 DNA reads as TGTGCCAGCTCATCGACAGAGGACAGGGCCTCTGGAAACACCATATATTTT. Translating gives CASSSTEDRASGNTIYF.

This clonotype has a single count. The chain combines TRBV7-3 with TRBJ2-2; TRBD1 agrees at 8 bases. J was trimmed by 6 bases and V by 8 bases; bases with no gene match: 2. CDR1 and CDR2 from the germline V gene are SGHTA and FQGTGA. The CDR3 is 12 amino acids. CDR3 nucleotide sequence: TGTGCCAGCCAGGGGGCGGCCGGGGAGCTGTTTTTT. Protein sequence: CASQGAAGELFF. Filled out from reference TRBV7-3 and TRBJ2-2, the complete variable domain reads GAGVSQTPSNKVTEKGKYVELRCDPISGHTALYWYRQSLGQGPEFLIYFQGTGAADDSGLPNDRFFAVRPEGSVSTLKIQRTERGDSAVYLCASQGAAGELFFGEGSRLTVL.

This clonotype was detected a few times. The junction does not match germline at one end; this may be a read error. The chain is built from TRBV7-9 and TRBJ2-4; 14 nucleotides match TRBD2. Germline V gives CDR1 SEHNR, CDR2 FQNEAQ (reference sequence). CDR3 length: 15 amino acids. DNA of the CDR3: TGTGCCAGCAGCCCTAGGACTAGCGGGAGGAACATTAAGTACTTC. Translated, it gives CASSPRTSGRNIKYF.

This clonotype showed up just a few times. The J gene is TRBJ1-2, the V gene TRBV13; 9 bases are shared with TRBD1. CDR3 length: 16 amino acids. CDR1 and CDR2 from the germline V gene are PRHDT and FYEKMQ (reference sequence). The J segment lost 4 bases and the V segment lost 1 base, leaving 7 bases of the junction unmatched. CDR3 protein: CASSLATGTGPYGYTF. The DNA for the CDR3 is TGTGCCAGCAGCTTAGCCACCGGGACAGGGCCCTATGGCTACACCTTC.

As to this clonotype: A much larger clone differs from this one at a single base, so this may be a read error. The chain recombines TRBV11-1 with TRBJ1-2; 10 bases are shared with TRBD1. The germline CDR1 and CDR2 sequences are SGHAT and FQDESV (reference sequence). The CDR3 loop spans 17 amino acids. Written as DNA, the CDR3 is TGTGCCAGCAGCTATACCCGGGGTGACAGGGGGCATCATGGCTCCACCTTC. This encodes CASSYTRGDRGHHGSTF.

This clonotype was detected ten times or more. J is TRBJ2-5 and V is TRBV7-9, with 9 bases aligning to TRBD1. The CDR3 sequence is 14 residues long. Germline V gene sequence: CDR1 SEHNR, CDR2 FQNEAQ (reference sequence). V was clipped by 6 bases and J by 3 bases; unmatched bases: 5. The CDR3 region is CASSPQGAKETQYF. CDR3 bases: TGTGCCAGCAGTCCACAGGGGGCGAAAGAGACCCAGTACTTC.

This chain connects TRBV12-3 or TRBV12-4 to TRBJ1-1, with D perhaps TRBD1 (6 bases). This CDR3 is built from 14 residues. V lost 1 base to trimming and J lost 4 bases, with 10 bases between them. The CDR3 DNA reads TGTGCCAGCAGTTTAGGCGGGGGCCCCACTGAAGCTTTCTTT. As protein: CASSLGGGPTEAFF.

This clonotype was observed at least ten times. V and J are TRBV5-1 and TRBJ2-7, with D perhaps matching TRBD1 or TRBD2 (6 bases each). The CDR3 is 16 residues long. V lost 0 bases to trimming and J lost 0 bases, with 13 bases between them. Germline assignment: CDR1 SGHRS and CDR2 YFSETQ. The CDR3 DNA reads as TGCGCCAGCAGCTTGGTCGGCGGGACACGCTCCTACGAGCAGTACTTC. This gives the protein CASSLVGGTRSYEQYF.

This clonotype was picked up many times. The chain combines TRBV6-5 with TRBJ1-1; D gene unclear. V shed 2 bases and J shed 3 bases, with 10 bases lying between them. Germline loops: CDR1 MNHEY, CDR2 SVGAGI. This CDR3 is built from 14 residues. Here the CDR3 DNA reads TGTGCCAGCAGTTACAGGGTGGATGACACTGAAGCTTTCTTT. Its protein product is CASSYRVDDTEAFF.

V is TRBV6-2 or TRBV6-3 and J is TRBJ2-7, with D hard to call. Germline assignment: CDR1 MNHEY and CDR2 SVGEGT. The CDR3 spans 14 residues. V was shortened by 2 bases and J by 2 bases, with 10 bases between the two germline ends. CDR3 DNA: TGTGCCAGCAGTTACGTCCTTTTAGCCTACGAGCAGTACTTC. Amino acids: CASSYVLLAYEQYF.

This clonotype has at least ten counts. The chain links TRBV27 to TRBJ2-7; the D gene is possibly TRBD2 (5 bases). The CDR3 covers 14 residues. V was cut by 5 bases and J by 3 bases, with 14 bases left in between. Per the germline V gene, CDR1 is MNHEY and CDR2 is SMNVEV (reference sequence). This CDR3 reads CASSEGIRGYEQYF. The CDR3 nucleotides read TGTGCCAGCAGTGAGGGTATTAGAGGCTACGAGCAGTACTTC.

V and J are TRBV6-1 and TRBJ1-1; possible D gene TRBD1, 6 bases. The CDR3 runs to 15 residues. V lost 5 bases to trimming and J lost 4 bases, with 17 bases between them. Germline CDR1 reads MNHNS; CDR2 reads SASEGT. The CDR3 loop reads CASSLFHGGGTEAFF. CDR3 DNA sequence: TGTGCCAGCAGTCTTTTCCACGGAGGGGGCACTGAAGCTTTCTTT.

This clonotype showed up many times. Its ends do not fully match the called genes, so a read error is possible. This chain joins TRBV6-1 and TRBJ1-3; TRBD1 agrees at 9 bases. Germline CDR1 reads MNHNS; CDR2 reads SASEGT. This CDR3 region has 14 residues. In nucleotides, the CDR3 is TGTGCCAGCACCAGGACAGGGGCTGGGAACACCATATATTTT. This encodes CASTRTGAGNTIYF.